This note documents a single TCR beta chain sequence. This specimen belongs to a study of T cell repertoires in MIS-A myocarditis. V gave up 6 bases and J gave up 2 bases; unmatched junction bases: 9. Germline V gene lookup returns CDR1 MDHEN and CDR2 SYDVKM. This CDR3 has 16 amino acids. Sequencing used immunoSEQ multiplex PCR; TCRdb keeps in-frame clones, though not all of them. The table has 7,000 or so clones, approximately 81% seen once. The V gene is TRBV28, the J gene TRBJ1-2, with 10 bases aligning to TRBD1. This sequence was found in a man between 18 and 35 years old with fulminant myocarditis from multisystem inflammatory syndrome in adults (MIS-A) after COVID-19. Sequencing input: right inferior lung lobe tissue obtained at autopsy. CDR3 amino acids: CASSFFRTGGNYGYTF. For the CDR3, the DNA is TGTGCCAGCAGCTTTTTTCGGACAGGGGGAAACTATGGCTACACCTTC.